This is a list of T cell receptor beta chains from one sample in a study of blood T cells in healthy people across ages. MiXCR was run by TCRdb on the 5' RACE reads, yielding one entry per CDR3 protein. The repertoire has fewer than 900,000 distinct CDR3 sequences, about 42% of them found once; the top ten carry 20% to 25%. The sequencing sample was made of blood. The receptors were gathered from a woman aged 55 to 70 in good health. The CDR3 runs from the conserved cysteine through the conserved F or W. The D gene is left open where the match is weak. Clone size is given for some rows only: seen once, a few or many times, or a class if the clone is expanded.

D: NA; size: few; J: TRBJ2-6; V: TRBV7-3; DNA: TGTGCCAGCAGCCGAGGGTCAGAGGCCAACGTCCTGACTTTC; CDR3: CASSRGSEANVLTF
D: NA; size: NA; J: TRBJ2-1; V: TRBV6-1; DNA: TGTGCCAGCAGTGAATCGCCGGGGCCCTACAATGAGCAGTTCTTC; CDR3: CASSESPGPYNEQFF
D: NA; size: NA; J: TRBJ2-3; V: TRBV7-3; DNA: TGTGCCAGCACGGAGAGGGTTTTCGGCCGTTCCTCTAGCACAGATACGCAGTATTTT; CDR3: CASTERVFGRSSSTDTQYF
D: TRBD1; size: NA; J: TRBJ1-6; V: TRBV5-1; DNA: TGCGCCAGCAGCCCGCAGGGGGAATCACCCCTCCACTTT; CDR3: CASSPQGESPLHF
D: NA; size: many; J: TRBJ2-1; V: TRBV10-3; DNA: TGTGCCATCAGTGAGAGGGATGAGCAGTTCTTC; CDR3: CAISERDEQFF
D: NA; size: NA; J: TRBJ1-1; V: TRBV12-3/TRBV12-4; DNA: TGTGCCAGCAGTACACAGTCGGACACTGAAGCTTTCTTT; CDR3: CASSTQSDTEAFF
D: NA; size: NA; J: TRBJ2-3; V: TRBV5-1; DNA: TGCGCCAGCAGCTATGGCGGGAACACAGATACGCAGTATTTT; CDR3: CASSYGGNTDTQYF
D: NA; size: NA; J: TRBJ2-5; V: TRBV4-1; DNA: TGCGCCAGCAGCCAAGATGATTTGAGTGGTGGGGAGACCCAGTACTTC; CDR3: CASSQDDLSGGETQYF
D: NA; size: NA; J: TRBJ2-7; V: TRBV18; DNA: TGTGCCAGCTCCCCCGCGGACGTAACCTACGAGCAGTACTTC; CDR3: CASSPADVTYEQYF
D: NA; size: NA; J: TRBJ2-3; V: TRBV19; DNA: TGTGCCAGTTCCCCCACGATCACAGATACGCAGTATTTT; CDR3: CASSPTITDTQYF
D: TRBD2; size: NA; J: TRBJ2-7; V: TRBV6-5; DNA: TGTGCCAGCAGTTACTCGACTAGCGGGCTCTACGAGCAGTACTTC; CDR3: CASSYSTSGLYEQYF
D: NA; size: NA; J: TRBJ1-2; V: TRBV12-3/TRBV12-4; DNA: TGTGCCAGCACCCGGGACATATTCTATGGCTACACCTTC; CDR3: CASTRDIFYGYTF
D: NA; size: many; J: TRBJ2-1; V: TRBV21-1; DNA: TGTGCCAGCACCCCGGGTCCAAAGCAGTTCTTC; CDR3: CASTPGPKQFF
D: NA; size: NA; J: TRBJ1-2; V: TRBV20-1; DNA: TGCAGTGCTAAGGGATCAGCTAACTATGGCTACACCTTC; CDR3: CSAKGSANYGYTF
D: TRBD1; size: few; J: TRBJ1-2; V: TRBV5-1; DNA: TGCGCCAGCAGCCGGAGGACAGGTCTAGAGAACACCTTC; CDR3: CASSRRTGLENTF
D: TRBD1; size: NA; J: TRBJ1-4; V: TRBV5-5; DNA: TGTGCCAGCAGCTTGCCTAAAGGGACAGGGGGAAGTAATGAAAAACTGTTTTTT; CDR3: CASSLPKGTGGSNEKLFF
D: NA; size: once; J: TRBJ2-7; V: TRBV9; DNA: TGTGCCAGCAGCGTAGACAGGGACACCTACGAGCAGTACTTC; CDR3: CASSVDRDTYEQYF
D: NA; size: NA; J: TRBJ1-4; V: TRBV6-2/TRBV6-3; DNA: TGTGCCAGCAGAAGACGGTCAGCAACTAATGAAAAACTGTTTTTT; CDR3: CASRRRSATNEKLFF
D: NA; size: NA; J: TRBJ2-3; V: TRBV20-1; DNA: TGCAGTGCTACTTGGACCAGCACAGATACGCAGTATTTT; CDR3: CSATWTSTDTQYF
D: TRBD1; size: few; J: TRBJ2-3; V: TRBV18; DNA: TGTGCCAGCTCCACAGGGGAGGATACGCAGTATTTT; CDR3: CASSTGEDTQYF
D: NA; size: few; J: TRBJ2-6; V: TRBV7-9; DNA: TGTGCCAGCCCCCGGGGTGATAGCTCTGGGGCCAACGTCCTGACTTTC; CDR3: CASPRGDSSGANVLTF
D: TRBD1; size: NA; J: TRBJ2-5; V: TRBV25-1; DNA: TGTGCCAGCGTTATGACAGGGCAAGAGACCCAGTACTTC; CDR3: CASVMTGQETQYF
D: TRBD1; size: NA; J: TRBJ1-1; V: TRBV6-6; DNA: TGTGCCAGCAGGAACGACAGGGGCGAGGGGAACACTGAAGCTTTCTTT; CDR3: CASRNDRGEGNTEAFF
D: NA; size: NA; J: TRBJ2-1; V: TRBV9; DNA: TGTGCCAGCAGCGTATTTGCAAGGGGAGGGGGCAGCTCCTACAATGAGCAGTTCTTC; CDR3: CASSVFARGGGSSYNEQFF
D: TRBD1; size: NA; J: TRBJ2-7; V: TRBV11-2; DNA: TGTGCCAGCAGCTGGGGCCCGACAGGGAGCAGCTACGAGCAGTACTTC; CDR3: CASSWGPTGSSYEQYF
D: TRBD2; size: once; J: TRBJ2-1; V: TRBV6-5; DNA: TGTGCCAGCACAGGAGCGGGAGGGCGTGAGCAGTTCTTC; CDR3: CASTGAGGREQFF
D: NA; size: few; J: TRBJ2-3; V: TRBV12-3/TRBV12-4; DNA: TGTGCCAGCAGCGTCTTGGACCTCTTCACAGATACGCAGTATTTT; CDR3: CASSVLDLFTDTQYF
D: NA; size: few; J: TRBJ2-1; V: TRBV27; DNA: TGTGCCAGCAGTTCCCCGAGGGGCGAATCCTACAATGAGCAGTTCTTC; CDR3: CASSSPRGESYNEQFF
D: NA; size: many; J: TRBJ1-2; V: TRBV5-1; DNA: TGCGCCAGCAGCTTGGAGCCTGCGGATGGCTACACCTTC; CDR3: CASSLEPADGYTF
D: TRBD2; size: NA; J: TRBJ2-7; V: TRBV28; DNA: TGTGCCAGCAGGGGGGCGGGGGGCGCAGGAGTTTCCGAGCAGTACTTC; CDR3: CASRGAGGAGVSEQYF
D: NA; size: once; J: TRBJ2-1; V: TRBV3-1; DNA: TGTGCCAGCAGCCAAGGTGGCTCGGACGTCGGTGAGCAGTTCTTC; CDR3: CASSQGGSDVGEQFF
D: NA; size: NA; J: TRBJ2-3; V: TRBV30; DNA: TGTGCCTGGAGTGCCGGACCCACAGATACGCAGTATTTT; CDR3: CAWSAGPTDTQYF
D: NA; size: NA; J: TRBJ2-3; V: TRBV4-3; DNA: TGCGCCAGCAGCCAAGGGCGGCACACAGATACGCAGTATTTT; CDR3: CASSQGRHTDTQYF
D: NA; size: few; J: TRBJ1-5; V: TRBV27; DNA: TGTGCCAGCAGTTACGGTGGCGCTAGCAATCAGCCCCAGCATTTT; CDR3: CASSYGGASNQPQHF
D: NA; size: many; J: TRBJ2-7; V: TRBV20-1; DNA: TGCAGTGCTAGAGTACTGGGGACGAGCTACGAGCAGTACTTC; CDR3: CSARVLGTSYEQYF
D: TRBD2; size: NA; J: TRBJ2-3; V: TRBV9; DNA: TGTGCCAGCAGCGTAGGGCTAGCGGCCACAGATACGCAGTATTTT; CDR3: CASSVGLAATDTQYF
D: NA; size: NA; J: TRBJ2-7; V: TRBV15; DNA: TGTGCCACCAGCATCGGGACAGAGCAGTACTTC; CDR3: CATSIGTEQYF
D: TRBD1; size: NA; J: TRBJ1-5; V: TRBV27; DNA: TGTGCCAGCAGTTTATCAGACAGGGGAGGGCAGCCCCAGCATTTT; CDR3: CASSLSDRGGQPQHF
D: NA; size: NA; J: TRBJ2-7; V: TRBV7-2; DNA: TGTGCCAGCAGCCTCCATCCTTGGGCGGACGAGCAGTACTTC; CDR3: CASSLHPWADEQYF
D: NA; size: NA; J: TRBJ2-6; V: TRBV5-6; DNA: TGTGCCAGCAGCGAGTATGCTGGGGCCAACGTCCTGACTTTC; CDR3: CASSEYAGANVLTF
D: TRBD1; size: NA; J: TRBJ1-5; V: TRBV5-1; DNA: TGCGCCAGCAGCTTGGAGGGGGCCGGTCAGCCCCAGCATTTT; CDR3: CASSLEGAGQPQHF
D: NA; size: NA; J: TRBJ1-6; V: TRBV5-5; DNA: TGTGCCAGCAGCTGGGGACCCCAGGACAGCTCCTATAATTCACCCCTCCACTTT; CDR3: CASSWGPQDSSYNSPLHF
D: NA; size: NA; J: TRBJ2-7; V: TRBV4-2; DNA: TGTGCCAGCAGCCAAGATCGACGCCAAGCTACTTACGAGCAGTACTTC; CDR3: CASSQDRRQATYEQYF
D: NA; size: many; J: TRBJ2-1; V: TRBV7-7; DNA: TGTGCTAGCAGCCCCGGGGGCGCGCAGTTCTTC; CDR3: CASSPGGAQFF
D: TRBD1; size: NA; J: TRBJ1-2; V: TRBV12-3/TRBV12-4; DNA: TGTGCCAGCAGTCGTACAGGGGTACGATCCTATGGCTACACCTTC; CDR3: CASSRTGVRSYGYTF
D: NA; size: many; J: TRBJ2-7; V: TRBV7-7; DNA: TGTGCCAGCAGCGTTCGCCTTGACTCCTACGAGCAGTACTTC; CDR3: CASSVRLDSYEQYF